This T cell receptor beta chain came from a study of cytomegalovirus exposure and HLA in healthy donors. The study's findings and limits: Immune exposure information available was restricted to CMV serostatus.

The V gene's germline CDR1 is SGHAT and CDR2 FQNNGV. V shed 1 base and J 5 bases; nucleotides not matched to a gene: 2. This CDR3 comprises 16 residues. This clone was seen a handful of times. Its antigen is unidentified. PCR was performed using 60 Vbeta and 13 Jbeta primers. In the authors' methods: The authors later counted 70 million to 85 million unique TCR beta chains, 9.5 million to 11 million of them shared. Using immunoSEQ multiplex PCR, the repertoire was profiled, and TCRdb retains in-frame clones only, with some absent. That table gives V, J and clone size, and the DNA gave D and trimming. The sample contains 100,000 to 150,000 clones, about 82% of which appear only once.

The receptor's source is a man in his fifties in good health and CMV-seronegative. The specimen sequenced was PBMCs. This sequence joins TRBV11-2 and TRBJ2-2; 12 bases line up with TRBD2. CDR3 region: CASSLVTSGGTGELFF. DNA for the CDR3: TGTGCCAGCAGCTTAGTAACTAGCGGGGGGACCGGGGAGCTGTTTTTT.